This TCR beta chain is from a study of shared clonotypes between healthy human individuals. For this clone: Other DNA sequences within the sample encode an identical CDR3.

Between the trimmed V and J ends, which lost 1 base and 1 base, there was a span of 8 bases. The CDR3 has 14 residues. Germline V gene data show CDR1 as SGHVS and CDR2 as FQNEAQ. Naive CD8 cells lacked CD45RO and underwent positive selection for CCR7, leaving out terminally differentiated effector memory CD45RA+ cells. The assay was immunoSEQ multiplex PCR, and TCRdb's table has in-frame clones only and misses some. The sample records nearly 2 million clones, approximately 95% being singletons. This rearrangement joins TRBV7-8 to TRBJ2-7; D gene unclear. Sequenced input: naive CD8+ T cells sorted from blood. The sequence was obtained from a man aged 18 to 30 in good health. The CDR3 region is CASSLVSGSYEQYF. DNA for the CDR3: TGTGCCAGCAGCTTAGTCTCAGGTTCCTACGAGCAGTACTTC.